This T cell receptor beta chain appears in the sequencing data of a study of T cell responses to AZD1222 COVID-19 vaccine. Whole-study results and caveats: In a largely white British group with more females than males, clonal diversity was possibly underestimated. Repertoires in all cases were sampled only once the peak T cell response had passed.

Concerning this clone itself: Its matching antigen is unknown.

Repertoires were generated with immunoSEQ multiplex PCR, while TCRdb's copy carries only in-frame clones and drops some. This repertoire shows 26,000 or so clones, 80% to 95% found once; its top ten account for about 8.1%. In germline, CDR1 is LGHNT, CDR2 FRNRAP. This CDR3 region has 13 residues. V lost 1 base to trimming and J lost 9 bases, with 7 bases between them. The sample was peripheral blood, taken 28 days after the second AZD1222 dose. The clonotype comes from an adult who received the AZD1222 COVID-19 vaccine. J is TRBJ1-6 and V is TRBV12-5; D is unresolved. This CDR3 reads CASGLEPGSPLHF. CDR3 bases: TGTGCTAGTGGTTTGGAGCCGGGTTCACCCCTCCACTTT.